These 6 T cell receptor beta chains were sequenced from one sample in a study of T-cell memory formation after mild COVID-19. MiXCR was run by TCRdb on the 5' RACE reads, yielding one entry per CDR3 protein. This sample yields some 40,000 distinct CDR3 sequences, of which approximately 6.5% are seen a single time; about 0.81% belongs to the top ten. The sample consisted of PBMCs or a T cell subset sorted from them (not recorded which). These receptors were obtained from an adult who had mild COVID-19 (a few samples of this study predate the infection). Cell type and time point are not known.

This clonotype appeared many times. The chain recombines TRBV5-1 with TRBJ2-5, with D uncertain. CDR3 size: 14 residues. Germline values: CDR1 SGHRS, CDR2 YFSETQ. V dropped 0 bases and J dropped 3 bases, with 9 bases sitting between them. The CDR3 DNA reads as TGCGCCAGCAGCTTGGTGGGCCAAAAAGAGACCCAGTACTTC. It codes for CASSLVGQKETQYF.

This clonotype came up many times. The chain joins TRBV24-1 to TRBJ2-1, with D uncertain. Germline CDR1 is KGHDR and CDR2 is SFDVKD. Trimming pared 10 bases from V and 4 bases from J, leaving 4 bases between. The CDR3 covers 10 residues. Here the CDR3 reads CATGYNEQFF. DNA for the CDR3: TGTGCCACGGGGTACAATGAGCAGTTCTTC.

This clonotype has ten or more counts. The chain carries TRBV7-9 and TRBJ2-1; TRBD2 matches at 13 bases. The CDR3 is 13 residues long. CDR1 is SEHNR and CDR2 is FQNEAQ in the germline V gene (reference sequence). J gave up 16 bases and V 1 base, and 4 bases lay outside the gene matches. DNA of the CDR3: TGTGCCAGCAGCTTAGGACTAGCGGGAGGACGTTTCTTC. Protein: CASSLGLAGGRFF.

In its sample, this clonotype was seen a few times. This chain uses TRBV2 with TRBJ2-3; 10 positions agree with TRBD2. This CDR3 is 17 amino acids long. Germline CDR1 is SNHLY and CDR2 is FYNNEI. Trimming removed 5 bases from V and 0 bases from J; junction bases left unmatched: 8. CDR3 residues: CASSPRTSGFSTDTQYF. The CDR3 coding sequence is TGTGCCAGCAGTCCCCGGACTAGCGGATTCAGCACAGATACGCAGTATTTT.

This clonotype was recorded many times. This chain links TRBV3-1 with TRBJ1-1; D is ambiguous. V was clipped by 1 base and J by 4 bases, with 10 bases between them. CDR3 size: 14 residues. CDR1 is LGHDT and CDR2 is YNNKEL in the germline V gene (reference sequence). The CDR3 here is CASSQVHDGTEAFF. In DNA form, the CDR3 reads TGTGCCAGCAGCCAAGTGCACGACGGCACTGAAGCTTTCTTT. The full variable domain, completed using reference TRBV3-1 and TRBJ1-1, is DTAVSQTPKYLVTQMGNDKSIKCEQNLGHDTMYWYKQDSKKFLKIMFSYNNKELIINETVPNRFSPKSPDKAHLNLHINSLELGDSAVYFCASSQVHDGTEAFFGQGTRLTVV.

This clonotype was seen many times. V and J are TRBV5-1 and TRBJ2-3, with 10 positions matching TRBD2. The V gene's germline CDR1 is SGHRS and CDR2 YFSETQ. V trimming: 5 bases; J trimming: 1 base; junction bases outside the gene matches: 10. CDR3 size: 17 residues. The CDR3 loop reads CASRDSTSGIGTDTQYF. In DNA form, the CDR3 reads TGCGCCAGCAGGGATAGTACTAGCGGGATAGGCACAGATACGCAGTATTTT.